The rows below give T cell receptor beta chains drawn from one sample of a study of low-dose radiotherapy and immunotherapy resistance in tumors. TCRdb reanalysed the reads using MiXCR and keeps one entry per CDR3 protein. Here the sample spans tens of thousands of distinct CDR3 sequences, 9.4% being singletons. Sequenced here: PBMCs, sampled before treatment. These receptors came from a male donor with prostate cancer. Both conserved end residues are part of each CDR3.

V,CDR3
TRBV5-5,CASSTGRGAGGTGELFF
TRBV2,CASNGQGPDTQYF
TRBV7-2,CASSYAGTAYEQYF
TRBV18,CASSPRGAGYTF
TRBV6-2/TRBV6-3,CASRPSGRNEQFF
TRBV27,CASSFSGAHYGYTF
TRBV18,CASSPPMGGSGKNIQYF
TRBV19,CASGSWTGSVDEQFF
TRBV10-3,CAISGTGKETQYF
TRBV15,CATSRDLGAGVSDTQYF
TRBV20-1,CSALPLYNTGELFF
TRBV6-5,CASSTGTGGAPQHF
TRBV27,CASSLAGGIDTQYF
TRBV6-1,CASRPTGYEQYF
TRBV7-2,CASSPRRRGQTFSYEQYF
TRBV29-1,CSVEGGRAGNIQYF
TRBV28,CASRPGQENTEAFF
TRBV12-3/TRBV12-4,CASRSGRAVGETQYF
TRBV13,CASSLALLAGGPHGDNEQFF
TRBV24-1,CATSLSGNNQPQHF
TRBV3-1,CASSPLSTYEQYF
TRBV4-2,CASSQVRQGDDEQYF
TRBV20-1,CSAPGQASGMNTEAFF
TRBV12-3/TRBV12-4,CASGGTVGSYNEQFF
TRBV7-8,CASSLGQGNYGYTF
TRBV5-5,CASSLDWGSRSEQYF
TRBV9,CASSIQGQGTGELFF
TRBV29-1,CSVEGDSQETQYF
TRBV23-1,CASSQSSGGAGTGELFF
TRBV5-1,CATTPGGLNTEAFF
TRBV9,CASSVAGGLGTDTQYF
TRBV12-3/TRBV12-4,CASSLGQGFYEQYF
TRBV10-3,CAISESHGRADTQYF
TRBV6-1,CASSYSRALGQPQHF
TRBV6-1,CASSDSAGLAGGRQETQYF
TRBV7-2,CASSSPWGGSSTGELFF
TRBV20-1,CSAYRSEETQYF